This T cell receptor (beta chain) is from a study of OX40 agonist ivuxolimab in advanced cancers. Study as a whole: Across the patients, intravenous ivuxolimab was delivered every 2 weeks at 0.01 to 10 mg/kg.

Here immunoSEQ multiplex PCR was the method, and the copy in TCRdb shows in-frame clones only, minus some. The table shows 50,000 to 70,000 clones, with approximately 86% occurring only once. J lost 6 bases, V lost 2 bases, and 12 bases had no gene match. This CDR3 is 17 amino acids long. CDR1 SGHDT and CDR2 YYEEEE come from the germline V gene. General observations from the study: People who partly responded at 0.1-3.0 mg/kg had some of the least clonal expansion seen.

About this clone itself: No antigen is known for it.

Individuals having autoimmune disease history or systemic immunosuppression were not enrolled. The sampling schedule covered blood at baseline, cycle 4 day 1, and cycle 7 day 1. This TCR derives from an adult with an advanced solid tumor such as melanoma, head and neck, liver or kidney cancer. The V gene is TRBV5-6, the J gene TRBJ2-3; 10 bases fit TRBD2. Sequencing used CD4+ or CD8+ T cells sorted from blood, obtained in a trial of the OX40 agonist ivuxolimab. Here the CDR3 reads CASSFSPGLAHYDTQYF. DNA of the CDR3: TGTGCCAGCAGCTTTTCCCCGGGACTAGCGCACTATGATACGCAGTATTTT.